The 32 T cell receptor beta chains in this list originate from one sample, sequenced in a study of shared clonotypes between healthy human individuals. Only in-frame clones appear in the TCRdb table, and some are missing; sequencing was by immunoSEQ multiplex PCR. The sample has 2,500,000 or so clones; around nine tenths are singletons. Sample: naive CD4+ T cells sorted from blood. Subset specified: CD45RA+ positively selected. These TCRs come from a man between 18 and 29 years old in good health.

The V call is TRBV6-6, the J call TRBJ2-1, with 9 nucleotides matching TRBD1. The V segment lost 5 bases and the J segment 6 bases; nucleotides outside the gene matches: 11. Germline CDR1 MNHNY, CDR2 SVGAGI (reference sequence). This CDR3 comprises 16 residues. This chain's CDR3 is CASSRRGQGDFNEQFF. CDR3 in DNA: TGTGCCAGCAGTCGCAGGGGACAGGGTGACTTCAATGAGCAGTTCTTC.

The chain's CDR3 is CASTDKGNTIYF. DNA for the CDR3: TGTGCCAGCACCGACAAGGGAAACACCATATATTTT. This sequence joins TRBV7-9 and TRBJ1-3; no clear D. The CDR3 has 12 amino acids. Per the germline V gene, CDR1 is SEHNR and CDR2 is FQNEAQ (reference sequence). Trimming cost V 7 bases and J 4 bases, with 8 bases left between them.

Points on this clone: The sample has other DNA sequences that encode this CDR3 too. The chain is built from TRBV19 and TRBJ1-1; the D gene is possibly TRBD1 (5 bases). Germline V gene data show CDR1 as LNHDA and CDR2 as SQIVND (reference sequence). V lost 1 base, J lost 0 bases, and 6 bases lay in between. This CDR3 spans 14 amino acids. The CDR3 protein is CASSIAGLNTEAFF. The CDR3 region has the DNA TGTGCCAGTAGTATAGCAGGGCTGAACACTGAAGCTTTCTTT.

CDR3 sequence (DNA): TGCGCCAGCAGCCCAGGCGACGGTTATAGCAATCAGCCCCAGCATTTT. Translation: CASSPGDGYSNQPQHF. This chain connects TRBV5-1 to TRBJ1-5; no firm D call. This CDR3 comprises 16 residues. Per the germline V gene, CDR1 is SGHRS and CDR2 is YFSETQ. V lost 4 bases to trimming and J lost 0 bases, with 14 bases between them.

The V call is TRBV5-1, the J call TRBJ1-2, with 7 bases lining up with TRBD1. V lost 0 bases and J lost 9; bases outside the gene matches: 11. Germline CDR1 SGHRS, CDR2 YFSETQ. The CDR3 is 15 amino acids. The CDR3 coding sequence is TGCGCCAGCAGCTTGGAGGGAGGAGGGGGCGAAAGCTACACCTTC. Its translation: CASSLEGGGGESYTF.

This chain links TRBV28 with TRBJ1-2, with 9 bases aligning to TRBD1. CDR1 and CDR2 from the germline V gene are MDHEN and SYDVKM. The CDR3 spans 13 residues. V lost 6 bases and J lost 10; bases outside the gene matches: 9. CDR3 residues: CASSRPGQGLYTF. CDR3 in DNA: TGTGCCAGCAGCCGCCCGGGACAGGGCCTCTACACCTTC.

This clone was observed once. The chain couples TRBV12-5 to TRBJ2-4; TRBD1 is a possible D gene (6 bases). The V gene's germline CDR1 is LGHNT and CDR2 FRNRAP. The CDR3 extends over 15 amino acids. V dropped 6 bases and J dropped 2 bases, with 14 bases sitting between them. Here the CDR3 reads CASGMAGVSKNIQYF. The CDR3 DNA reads TGTGCTAGTGGCATGGCAGGGGTTTCCAAAAACATTCAGTACTTC.

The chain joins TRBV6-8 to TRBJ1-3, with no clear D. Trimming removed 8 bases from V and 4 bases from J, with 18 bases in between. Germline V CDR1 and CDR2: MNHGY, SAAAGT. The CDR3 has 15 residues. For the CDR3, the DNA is TGTGCCAGCGTCAAAGGCGGAGGGTCGGGAAACACCATATATTTT. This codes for CASVKGGGSGNTIYF.

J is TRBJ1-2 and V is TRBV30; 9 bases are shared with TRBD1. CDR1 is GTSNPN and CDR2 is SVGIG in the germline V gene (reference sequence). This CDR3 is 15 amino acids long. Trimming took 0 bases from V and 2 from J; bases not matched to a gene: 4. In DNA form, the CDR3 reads TGTGCCTGGAGTGTATCGGGACAGGGAAACTATGGCTACACCTTC. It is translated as CAWSVSGQGNYGYTF.

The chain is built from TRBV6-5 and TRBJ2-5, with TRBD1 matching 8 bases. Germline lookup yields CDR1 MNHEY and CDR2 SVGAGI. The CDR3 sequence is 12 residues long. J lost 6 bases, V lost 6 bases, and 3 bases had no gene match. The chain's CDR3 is CASSWDRKTQYF. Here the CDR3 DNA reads TGTGCCAGCAGCTGGGACAGGAAGACCCAGTACTTC.

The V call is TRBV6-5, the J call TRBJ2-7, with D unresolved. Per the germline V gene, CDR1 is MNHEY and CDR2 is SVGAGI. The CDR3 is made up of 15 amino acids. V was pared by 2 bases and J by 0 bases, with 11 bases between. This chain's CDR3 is CASSYVSGRSYEQYF. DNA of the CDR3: TGTGCCAGCAGTTACGTTTCTGGCCGCTCCTACGAGCAGTACTTC.

CDR3 sequence: CATSRGPSAGEQFF. DNA of the CDR3: TGTGCCACCAGCAGAGGCCCTAGCGCCGGTGAGCAGTTCTTC. The V call is TRBV15, the J call TRBJ2-1; a possible D gene is TRBD2 (6 bases). This CDR3 comprises 14 residues. Between the trimmed V and J ends, which lost 1 base and 9 bases, there was a span of 13 bases. CDR1 and CDR2 from the germline V gene are LNHNV and YYDKDF (reference sequence).

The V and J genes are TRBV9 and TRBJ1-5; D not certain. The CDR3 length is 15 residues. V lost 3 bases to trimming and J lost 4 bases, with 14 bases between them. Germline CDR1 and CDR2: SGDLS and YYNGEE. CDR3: CASSAEGRANQPQHF. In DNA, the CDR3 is TGTGCCAGCAGCGCCGAGGGTAGAGCAAATCAGCCCCAGCATTTT.

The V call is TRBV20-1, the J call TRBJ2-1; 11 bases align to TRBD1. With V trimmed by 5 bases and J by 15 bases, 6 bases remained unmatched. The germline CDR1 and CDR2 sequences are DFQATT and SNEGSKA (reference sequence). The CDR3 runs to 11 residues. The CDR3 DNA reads TGCAGTGCTGAAGGGGGGACAGGGGGGTTCTTC. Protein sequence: CSAEGGTGGFF.

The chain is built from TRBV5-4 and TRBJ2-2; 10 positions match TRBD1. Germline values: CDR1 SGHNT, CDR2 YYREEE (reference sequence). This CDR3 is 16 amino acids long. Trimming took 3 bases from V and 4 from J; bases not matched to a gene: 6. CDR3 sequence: CASSYPGQGTTGELFF. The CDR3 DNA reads TGTGCCAGCAGCTATCCGGGACAGGGGACCACCGGGGAGCTGTTTTTT.

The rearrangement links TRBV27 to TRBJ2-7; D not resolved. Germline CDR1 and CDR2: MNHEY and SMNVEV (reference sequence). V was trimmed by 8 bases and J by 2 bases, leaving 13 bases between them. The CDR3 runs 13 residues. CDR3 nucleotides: TGTGCCAGCCGTTCGAAGAACGCCTACGAGCAGTACTTC. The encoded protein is CASRSKNAYEQYF.

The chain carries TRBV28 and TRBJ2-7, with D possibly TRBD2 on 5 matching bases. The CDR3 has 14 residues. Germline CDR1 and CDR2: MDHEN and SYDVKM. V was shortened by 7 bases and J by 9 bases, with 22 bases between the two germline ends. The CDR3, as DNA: TGTGCCAGCACCCTACGAGGGTCTACGAAGGGGCAGTACTTC. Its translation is CASTLRGSTKGQYF.

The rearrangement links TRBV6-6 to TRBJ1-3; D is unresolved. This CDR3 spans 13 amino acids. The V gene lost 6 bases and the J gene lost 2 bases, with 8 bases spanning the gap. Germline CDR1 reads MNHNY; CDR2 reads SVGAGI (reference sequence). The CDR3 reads CASSPGPGNTIYF. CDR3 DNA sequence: TGTGCCAGCAGCCCCGGACCTGGAAACACCATATATTTT.

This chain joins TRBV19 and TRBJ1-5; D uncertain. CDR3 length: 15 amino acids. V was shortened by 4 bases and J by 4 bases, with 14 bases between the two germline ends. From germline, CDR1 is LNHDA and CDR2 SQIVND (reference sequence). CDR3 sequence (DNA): TGTGCCAGTAGTAGCAGAGGGAGGGCGAATCAGCCCCAGCATTTT. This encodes CASSSRGRANQPQHF.

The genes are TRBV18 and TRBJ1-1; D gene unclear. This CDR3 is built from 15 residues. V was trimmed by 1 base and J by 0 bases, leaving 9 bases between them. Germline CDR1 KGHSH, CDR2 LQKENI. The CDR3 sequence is CASSPLESMNTEAFF. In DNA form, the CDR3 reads TGTGCCAGCTCACCACTCGAGAGCATGAACACTGAAGCTTTCTTT.

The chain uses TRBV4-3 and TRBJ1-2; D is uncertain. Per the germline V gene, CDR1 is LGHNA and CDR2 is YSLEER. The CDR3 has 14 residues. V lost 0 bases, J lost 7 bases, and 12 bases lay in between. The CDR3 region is CASSQDPGLSGYTF. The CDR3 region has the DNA TGCGCCAGCAGCCAAGATCCGGGGTTGAGTGGCTACACCTTC.

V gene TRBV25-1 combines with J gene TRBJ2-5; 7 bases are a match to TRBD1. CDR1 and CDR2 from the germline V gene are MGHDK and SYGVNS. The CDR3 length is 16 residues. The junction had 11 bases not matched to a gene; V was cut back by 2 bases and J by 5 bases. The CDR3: CASSELGTGVGETQYF. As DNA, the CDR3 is TGTGCCAGCAGTGAACTAGGAACAGGGGTGGGTGAGACCCAGTACTTC.

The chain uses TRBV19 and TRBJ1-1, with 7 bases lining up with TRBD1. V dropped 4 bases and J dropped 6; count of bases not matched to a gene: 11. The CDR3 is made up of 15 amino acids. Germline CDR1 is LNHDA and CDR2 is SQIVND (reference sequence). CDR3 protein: CASSTGQLNAAEAFF. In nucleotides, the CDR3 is TGTGCCAGTAGTACGGGACAGTTAAACGCTGCTGAAGCTTTCTTT.

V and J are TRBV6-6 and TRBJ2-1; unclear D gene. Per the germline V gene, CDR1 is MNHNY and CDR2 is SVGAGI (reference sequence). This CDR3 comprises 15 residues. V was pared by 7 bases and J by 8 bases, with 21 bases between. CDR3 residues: CASKPLATSTDEQFF. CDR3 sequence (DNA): TGTGCCAGCAAGCCTTTAGCCACCTCTACGGATGAGCAGTTCTTC.

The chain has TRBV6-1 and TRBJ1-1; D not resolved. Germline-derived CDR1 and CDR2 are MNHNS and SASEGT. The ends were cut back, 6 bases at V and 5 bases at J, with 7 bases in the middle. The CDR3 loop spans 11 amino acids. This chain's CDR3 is CASRVETEAFF. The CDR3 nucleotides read TGTGCCAGCAGGGTCGAAACTGAAGCTTTCTTT.

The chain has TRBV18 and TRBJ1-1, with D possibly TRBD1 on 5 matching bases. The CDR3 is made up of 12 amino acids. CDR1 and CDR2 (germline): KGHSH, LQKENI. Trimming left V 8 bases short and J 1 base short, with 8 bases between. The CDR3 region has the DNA TGTGCCAGCCTACAGGAGAACACTGAAGCTTTCTTT. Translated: CASLQENTEAFF.

This CDR3 is CAWNRVDIGSYNEQFF. Written as DNA, the CDR3 is TGTGCCTGGAACCGGGTGGACATTGGCTCCTACAATGAGCAGTTCTTC. The chain is built from TRBV30 and TRBJ2-1; TRBD1 might be the D (5 bases). This CDR3 region has 16 residues. CDR1 GTSNPN and CDR2 SVGIG come from the germline V gene (reference sequence). V was shortened by 4 bases and J by 0 bases, with 16 bases between the two germline ends. The full variable domain, its missing parts supplied by reference TRBV30 and TRBJ2-1, is SQTIHQWPATLVQPVGSPLSLECTVEGTSNPNLYWYRQAAGRGLQLLFYSVGIGQISSEVPQNLSASRPQDRQFILSSKKLLLSDSGFYLCAWNRVDIGSYNEQFFGPGTRLTVL.

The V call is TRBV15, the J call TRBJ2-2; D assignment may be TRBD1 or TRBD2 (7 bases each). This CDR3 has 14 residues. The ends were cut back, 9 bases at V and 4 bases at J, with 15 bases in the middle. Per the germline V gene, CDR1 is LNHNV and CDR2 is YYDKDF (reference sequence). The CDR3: CATQQGRVTGELFF. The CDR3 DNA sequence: TGTGCCACACAACAGGGGAGGGTCACCGGGGAGCTGTTTTTT.

The DNA for the CDR3 is TGCGCCAGCAGCCAATGGCTCAACCCTTTGAGCACAGATACGCAGTATTTT. This sequence encodes CASSQWLNPLSTDTQYF. J is TRBJ2-3 and V is TRBV4-1; no clear D. The ends were cut back, 2 bases at V and 0 bases at J, with 15 bases in the middle. CDR3 length: 17 residues. The V gene's germline CDR1 is MGHRA and CDR2 YSYEKL.

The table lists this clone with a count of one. CDR3 loop: CASSQALAGLTDTQYF. The CDR3 DNA follows: TGCGCCAGCAGCCAAGCGCTAGCGGGCCTCACAGATACGCAGTATTTT. This chain uses TRBV4-1 with TRBJ2-3, with 8 bases fitting TRBD2. CDR3 length: 16 residues. The germline CDR1 and CDR2 sequences are MGHRA and YSYEKL. V was clipped by 1 base and J by 2 bases; unmatched bases: 5.

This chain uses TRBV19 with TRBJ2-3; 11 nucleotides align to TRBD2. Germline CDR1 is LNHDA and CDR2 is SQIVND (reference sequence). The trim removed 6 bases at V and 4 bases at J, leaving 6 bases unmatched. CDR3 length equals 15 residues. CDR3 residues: CASRTGTSGPDTQYF. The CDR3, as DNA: TGTGCCAGTAGAACCGGGACTAGCGGCCCAGATACGCAGTATTTT.

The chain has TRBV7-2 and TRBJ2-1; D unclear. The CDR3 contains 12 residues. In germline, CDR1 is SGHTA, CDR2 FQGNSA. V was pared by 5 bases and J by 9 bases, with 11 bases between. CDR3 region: CASSPPRFEQFF. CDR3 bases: TGTGCCAGCAGCCCCCCTAGATTTGAGCAGTTCTTC.